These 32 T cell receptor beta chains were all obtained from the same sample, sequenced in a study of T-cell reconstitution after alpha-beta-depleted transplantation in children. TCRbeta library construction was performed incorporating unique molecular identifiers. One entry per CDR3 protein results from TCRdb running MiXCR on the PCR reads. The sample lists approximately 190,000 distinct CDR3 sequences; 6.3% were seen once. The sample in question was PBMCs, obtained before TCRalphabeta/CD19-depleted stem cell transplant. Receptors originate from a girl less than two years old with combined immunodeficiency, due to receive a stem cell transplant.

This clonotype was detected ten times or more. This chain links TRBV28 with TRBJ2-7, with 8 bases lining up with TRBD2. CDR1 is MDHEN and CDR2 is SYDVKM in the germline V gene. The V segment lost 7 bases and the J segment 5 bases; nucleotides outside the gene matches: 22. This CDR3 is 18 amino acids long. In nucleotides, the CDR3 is TGTGCCAGCACCGCGTTCAGTATGGGACTAGATGTTCCGGACGAGCAGTACTTC. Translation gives CASTAFSMGLDVPDEQYF.

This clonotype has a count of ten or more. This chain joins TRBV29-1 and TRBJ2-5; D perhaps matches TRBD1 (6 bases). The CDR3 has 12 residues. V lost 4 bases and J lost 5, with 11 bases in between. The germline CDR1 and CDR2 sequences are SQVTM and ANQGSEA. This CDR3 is CSVAATGETQYF. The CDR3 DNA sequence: TGCAGCGTTGCGGCGACAGGCGAGACCCAGTACTTC.

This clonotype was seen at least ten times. The CDR3 protein is CASTGGTSGFYEQYF. Written as DNA, the CDR3 is TGTGCCAGCACGGGGGGGACTAGCGGGTTCTACGAGCAGTACTTC. The chain uses TRBV28 and TRBJ2-7, with TRBD2 matching 12 bases. Germline CDR1 reads MDHEN; CDR2 reads SYDVKM. The CDR3 is 15 amino acids. J lost 3 bases, V lost 7 bases, and 7 bases had no gene match.

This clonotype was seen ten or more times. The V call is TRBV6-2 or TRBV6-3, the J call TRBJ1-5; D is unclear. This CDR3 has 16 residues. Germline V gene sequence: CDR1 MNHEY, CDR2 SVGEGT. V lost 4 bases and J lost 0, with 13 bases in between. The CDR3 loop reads CASSSPYGDSNQPQHF. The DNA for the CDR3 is TGTGCCAGCAGTTCCCCATATGGGGATAGCAATCAGCCCCAGCATTTT.

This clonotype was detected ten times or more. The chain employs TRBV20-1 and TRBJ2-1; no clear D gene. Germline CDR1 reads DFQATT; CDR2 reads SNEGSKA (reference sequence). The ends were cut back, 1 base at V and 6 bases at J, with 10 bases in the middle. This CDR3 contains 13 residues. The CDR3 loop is CSARGARFNEQFF. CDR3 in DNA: TGCAGTGCTAGAGGGGCCCGTTTCAATGAGCAGTTCTTC.

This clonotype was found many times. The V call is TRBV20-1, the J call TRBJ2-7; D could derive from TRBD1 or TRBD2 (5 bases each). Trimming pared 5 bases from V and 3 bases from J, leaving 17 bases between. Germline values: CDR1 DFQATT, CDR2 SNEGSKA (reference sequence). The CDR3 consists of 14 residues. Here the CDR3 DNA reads TGCAGTGCTGGATGGGGGACGACGTACTACGAGCAGTACTTC. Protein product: CSAGWGTTYYEQYF.

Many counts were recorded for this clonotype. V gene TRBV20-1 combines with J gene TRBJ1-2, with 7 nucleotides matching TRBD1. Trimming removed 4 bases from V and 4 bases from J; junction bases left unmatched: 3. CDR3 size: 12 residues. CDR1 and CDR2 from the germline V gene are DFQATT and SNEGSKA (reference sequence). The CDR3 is CSAIEGAYGYTF. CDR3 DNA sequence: TGCAGTGCTATCGAGGGGGCCTATGGCTACACCTTC.

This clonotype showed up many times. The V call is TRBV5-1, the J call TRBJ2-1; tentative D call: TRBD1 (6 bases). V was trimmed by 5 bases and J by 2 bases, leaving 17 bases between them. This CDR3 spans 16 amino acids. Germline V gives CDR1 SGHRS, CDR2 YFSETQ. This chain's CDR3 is CASSQTGLDPYNEQFF. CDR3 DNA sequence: TGCGCCAGCAGTCAGACAGGTCTCGACCCCTACAATGAGCAGTTCTTC. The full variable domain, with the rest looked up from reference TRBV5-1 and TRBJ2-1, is KAGVTQTPRYLIKTRGQQVTLSCSPISGHRSVSWYQQTPGQGLQFLFEYFSETQRNKGNFPGRFSGRQFSNSRSEMNVSTLELGDSALYLCASSQTGLDPYNEQFFGPGTRLTVL.

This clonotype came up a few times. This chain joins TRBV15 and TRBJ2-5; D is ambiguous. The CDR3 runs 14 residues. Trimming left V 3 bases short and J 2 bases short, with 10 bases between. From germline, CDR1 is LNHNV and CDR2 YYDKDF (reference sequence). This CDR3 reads CATSSLGQQETQYF. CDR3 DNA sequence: TGTGCCACCAGCAGTCTTGGGCAGCAAGAGACCCAGTACTTC.

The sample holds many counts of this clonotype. This CDR3 is CASSYQDSYNEQFF. The CDR3 nucleotides are TGTGCCAGCAGTTACCAAGACAGTTACAATGAGCAGTTCTTC. The chain recombines TRBV6-5 with TRBJ2-1, with TRBD1 as a possible D gene (5 bases). In germline, CDR1 is MNHEY, CDR2 SVGAGI. This CDR3 is built from 14 residues. V shed 2 bases and J shed 4 bases, with 9 bases lying between them.

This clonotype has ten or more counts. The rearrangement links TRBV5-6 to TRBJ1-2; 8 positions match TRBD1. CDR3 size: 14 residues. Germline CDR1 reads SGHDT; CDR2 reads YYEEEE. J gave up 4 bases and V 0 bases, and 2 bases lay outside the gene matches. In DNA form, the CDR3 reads TGTGCCAGCAGCTTGGGGGACAGGTTCTATGGCTACACCTTC. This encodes CASSLGDRFYGYTF.

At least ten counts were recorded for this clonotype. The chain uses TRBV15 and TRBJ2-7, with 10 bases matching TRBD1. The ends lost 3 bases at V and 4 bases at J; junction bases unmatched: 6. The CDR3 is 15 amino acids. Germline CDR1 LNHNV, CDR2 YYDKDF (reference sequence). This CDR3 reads CATSSETGGGYEQYF. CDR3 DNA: TGTGCCACCAGCAGTGAGACAGGGGGCGGTTACGAGCAGTACTTC.

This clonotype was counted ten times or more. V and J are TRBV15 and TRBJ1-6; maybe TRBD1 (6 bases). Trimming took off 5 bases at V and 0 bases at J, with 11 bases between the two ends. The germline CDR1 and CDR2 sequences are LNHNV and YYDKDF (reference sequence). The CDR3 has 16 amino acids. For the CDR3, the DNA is TGTGCCACCAGCCGCGACAGGAGCTCCTATAATTCACCCCTCCACTTT. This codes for CATSRDRSSYNSPLHF. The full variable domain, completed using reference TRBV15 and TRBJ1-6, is DAMVIQNPRYQVTQFGKPVTLSCSQTLNHNVMYWYQQKSSQAPKLLFHYYDKDFNNEADTPDNFQSRRPNTSFCFLDIRSPGLGDTAMYLCATSRDRSSYNSPLHFGNGTRLTVT.

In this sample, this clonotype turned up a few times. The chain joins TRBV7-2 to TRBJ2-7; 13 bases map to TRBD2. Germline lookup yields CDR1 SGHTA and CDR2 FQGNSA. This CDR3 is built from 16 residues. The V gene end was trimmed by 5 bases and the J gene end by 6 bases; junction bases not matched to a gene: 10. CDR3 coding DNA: TGTGCCAGCAGCCCTGAAGGACTAGCGGGAGTCGCCGAGCAGTACTTC. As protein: CASSPEGLAGVAEQYF.

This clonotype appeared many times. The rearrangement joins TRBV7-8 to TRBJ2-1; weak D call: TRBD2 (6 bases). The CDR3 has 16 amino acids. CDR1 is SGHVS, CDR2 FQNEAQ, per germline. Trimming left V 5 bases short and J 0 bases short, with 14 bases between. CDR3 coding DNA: TGTGCCAGCAGCGTAAAGCGGGTAAGCTCCTACAATGAGCAGTTCTTC. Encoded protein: CASSVKRVSSYNEQFF. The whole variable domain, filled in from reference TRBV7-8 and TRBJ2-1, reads GAGVSQSPRYKVAKRGQDVALRCDPISGHVSLFWYQQALGQGPEFLTYFQNEAQLDKSGLPSDRFFAERPEGSVSTLKIQRTQQEDSAVYLCASSVKRVSSYNEQFFGPGTRLTVL.

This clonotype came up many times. CDR3 sequence reads: CSVESGTGGSYEQYF. CDR3 coding DNA: TGCAGCGTTGAGTCCGGGACAGGGGGCTCCTACGAGCAGTACTTC. The rearrangement uses TRBV29-1 and TRBJ2-7; 11 bases map to TRBD1. The germline gives CDR1 SQVTM, CDR2 ANQGSEA. The J segment lost 0 bases and the V segment lost 3 bases, leaving 4 bases of the junction unmatched. The CDR3 spans 15 residues.

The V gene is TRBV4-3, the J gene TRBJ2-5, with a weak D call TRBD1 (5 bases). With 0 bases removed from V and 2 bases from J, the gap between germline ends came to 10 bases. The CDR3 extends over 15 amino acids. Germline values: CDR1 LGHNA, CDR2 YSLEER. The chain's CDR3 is CASSQDSNRQETQYF. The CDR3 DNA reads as TGCGCCAGCAGCCAAGACAGTAACAGGCAAGAGACCCAGTACTTC.

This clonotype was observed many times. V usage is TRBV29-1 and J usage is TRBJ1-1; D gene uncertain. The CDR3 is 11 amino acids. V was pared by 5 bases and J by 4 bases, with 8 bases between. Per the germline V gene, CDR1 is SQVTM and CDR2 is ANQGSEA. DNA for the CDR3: TGCAGCGTTCCCTATGGCACTGAAGCTTTCTTT. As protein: CSVPYGTEAFF.

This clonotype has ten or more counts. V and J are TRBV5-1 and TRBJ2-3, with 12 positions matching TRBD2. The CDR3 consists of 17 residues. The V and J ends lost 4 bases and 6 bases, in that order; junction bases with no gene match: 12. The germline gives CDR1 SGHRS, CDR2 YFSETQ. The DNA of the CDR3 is TGCGCCAGCAGCCTAGCGGGGGGGACCCCACAGATGGATACGCAGTATTTT. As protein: CASSLAGGTPQMDTQYF.

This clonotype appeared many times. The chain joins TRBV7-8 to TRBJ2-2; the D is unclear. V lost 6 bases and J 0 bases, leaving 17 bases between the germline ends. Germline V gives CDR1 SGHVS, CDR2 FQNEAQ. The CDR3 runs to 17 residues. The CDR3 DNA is TGTGCCAGCAGTCAAGAGGTAGTCACTTCGAACACCGGGGAGCTGTTTTTT. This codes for CASSQEVVTSNTGELFF.

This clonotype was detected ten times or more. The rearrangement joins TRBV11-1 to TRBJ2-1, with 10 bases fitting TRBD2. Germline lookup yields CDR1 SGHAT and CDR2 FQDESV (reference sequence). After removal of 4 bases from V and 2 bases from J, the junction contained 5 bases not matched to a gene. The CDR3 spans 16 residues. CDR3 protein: CASSSPLAGPYNEQFF. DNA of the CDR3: TGTGCCAGCAGCTCACCACTAGCGGGGCCCTACAATGAGCAGTTCTTC.

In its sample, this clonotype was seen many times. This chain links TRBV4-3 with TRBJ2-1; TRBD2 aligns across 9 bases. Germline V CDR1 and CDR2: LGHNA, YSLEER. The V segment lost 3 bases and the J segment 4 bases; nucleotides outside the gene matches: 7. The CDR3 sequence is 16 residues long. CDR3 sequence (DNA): TGCGCCAGCAGCCAGAGAAGCGGGGGGCCTTACAATGAGCAGTTCTTC. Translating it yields CASSQRSGGPYNEQFF.

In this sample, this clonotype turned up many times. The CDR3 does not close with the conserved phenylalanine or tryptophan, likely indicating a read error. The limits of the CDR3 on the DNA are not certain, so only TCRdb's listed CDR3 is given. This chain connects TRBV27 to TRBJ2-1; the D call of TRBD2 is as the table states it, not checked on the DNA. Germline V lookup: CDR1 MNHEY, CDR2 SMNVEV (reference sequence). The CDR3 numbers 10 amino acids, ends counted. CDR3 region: CASSFPQTSV.

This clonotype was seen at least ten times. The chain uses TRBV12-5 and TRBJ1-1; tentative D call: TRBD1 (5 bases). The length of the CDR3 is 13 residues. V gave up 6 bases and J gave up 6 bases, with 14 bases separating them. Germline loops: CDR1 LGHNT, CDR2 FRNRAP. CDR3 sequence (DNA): TGTGCTAGTGGCCTGGCCAGGGCCTCTGAAGCTTTCTTT. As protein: CASGLARASEAFF.

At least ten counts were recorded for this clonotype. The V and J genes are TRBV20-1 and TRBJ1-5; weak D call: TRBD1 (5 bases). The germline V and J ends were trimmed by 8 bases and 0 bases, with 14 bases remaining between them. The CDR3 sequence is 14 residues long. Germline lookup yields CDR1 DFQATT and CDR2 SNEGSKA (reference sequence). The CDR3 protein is CSLPTDPSNQPQHF. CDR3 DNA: TGCAGTCTCCCGACAGACCCTAGCAATCAGCCCCAGCATTTT.

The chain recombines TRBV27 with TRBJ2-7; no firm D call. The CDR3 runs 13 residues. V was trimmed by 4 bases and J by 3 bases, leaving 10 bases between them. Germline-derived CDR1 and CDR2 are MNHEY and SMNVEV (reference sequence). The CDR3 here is CASSYGPIYEQYF. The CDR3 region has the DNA TGTGCCAGCAGTTACGGCCCCATCTACGAGCAGTACTTC.

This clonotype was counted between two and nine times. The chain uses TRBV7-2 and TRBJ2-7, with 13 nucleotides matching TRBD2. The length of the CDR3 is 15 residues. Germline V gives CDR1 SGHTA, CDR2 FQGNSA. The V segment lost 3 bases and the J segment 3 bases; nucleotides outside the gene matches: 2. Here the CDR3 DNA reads TGTGCCAGCAGCTTCGGACTAGCGGGAGTCTACGAGCAGTACTTC. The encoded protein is CASSFGLAGVYEQYF.

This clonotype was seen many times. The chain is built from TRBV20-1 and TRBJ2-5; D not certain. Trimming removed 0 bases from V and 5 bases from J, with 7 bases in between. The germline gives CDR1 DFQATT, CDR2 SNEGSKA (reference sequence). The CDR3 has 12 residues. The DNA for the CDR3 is TGCAGTGCTAGAGAGGGGTCGGAGACCCAGTACTTC. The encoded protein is CSAREGSETQYF.

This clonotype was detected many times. The CDR3 nucleotides read TGCAGTGCGGAGGGGGCTAGCAATCAGCCCCAGCATTTT. This encodes CSAEGASNQPQHF. V is TRBV20-1 and J is TRBJ1-5; the match to TRBD1 covers 7 bases. The CDR3 consists of 13 residues. Germline loops: CDR1 DFQATT, CDR2 SNEGSKA (reference sequence). Trimming took 6 bases from V and 0 from J; bases not matched to a gene: 2.

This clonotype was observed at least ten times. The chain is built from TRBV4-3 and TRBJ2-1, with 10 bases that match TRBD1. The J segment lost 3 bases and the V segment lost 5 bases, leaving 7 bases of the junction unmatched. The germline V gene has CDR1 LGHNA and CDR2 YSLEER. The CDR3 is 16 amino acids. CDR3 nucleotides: TGCGCCAGCAGCGGAGGAGGGACAGGGGTCTACAATGAGCAGTTCTTC. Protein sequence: CASSGGGTGVYNEQFF.

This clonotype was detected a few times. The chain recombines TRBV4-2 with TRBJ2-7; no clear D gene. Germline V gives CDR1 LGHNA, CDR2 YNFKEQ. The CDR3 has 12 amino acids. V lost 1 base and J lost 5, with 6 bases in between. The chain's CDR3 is CASSQGDNEQYF. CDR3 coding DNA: TGTGCCAGCAGCCAAGGGGATAACGAGCAGTACTTC.

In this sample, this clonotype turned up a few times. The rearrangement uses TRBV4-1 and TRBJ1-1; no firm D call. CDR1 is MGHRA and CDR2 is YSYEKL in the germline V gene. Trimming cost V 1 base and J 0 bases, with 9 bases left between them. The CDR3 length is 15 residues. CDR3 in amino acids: CASSQVGELNTEAFF. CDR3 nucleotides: TGCGCCAGCAGCCAAGTGGGCGAATTGAACACTGAAGCTTTCTTT.